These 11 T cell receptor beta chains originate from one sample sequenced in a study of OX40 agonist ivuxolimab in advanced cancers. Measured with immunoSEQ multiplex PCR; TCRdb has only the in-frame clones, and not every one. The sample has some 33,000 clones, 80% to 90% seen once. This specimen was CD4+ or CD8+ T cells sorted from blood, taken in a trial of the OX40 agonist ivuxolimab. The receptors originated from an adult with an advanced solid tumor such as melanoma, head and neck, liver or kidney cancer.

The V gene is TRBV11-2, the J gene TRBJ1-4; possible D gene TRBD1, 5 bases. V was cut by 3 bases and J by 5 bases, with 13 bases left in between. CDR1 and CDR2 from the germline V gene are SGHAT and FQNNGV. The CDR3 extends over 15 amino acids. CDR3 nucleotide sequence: TGTGCCAGCAGCTTTTTTGCGGGGCCGAATGAAAAACTGTTTTTT. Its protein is CASSFFAGPNEKLFF.

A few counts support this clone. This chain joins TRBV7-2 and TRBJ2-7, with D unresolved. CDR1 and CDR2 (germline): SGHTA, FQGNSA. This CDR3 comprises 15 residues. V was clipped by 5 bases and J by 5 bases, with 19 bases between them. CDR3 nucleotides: TGTGCCAGCAGCACGAGGACCCCTCCCCCCCACGAGCAGTACTTC. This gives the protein CASSTRTPPPHEQYF.

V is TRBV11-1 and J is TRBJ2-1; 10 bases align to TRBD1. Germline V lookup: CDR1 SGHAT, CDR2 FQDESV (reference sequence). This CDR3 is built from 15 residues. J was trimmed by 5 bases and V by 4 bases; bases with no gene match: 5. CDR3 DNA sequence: TGTGCCAGCAGCTCCGCTGGGACAGGGGACAATGAGCAGTTCTTC. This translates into CASSSAGTGDNEQFF.

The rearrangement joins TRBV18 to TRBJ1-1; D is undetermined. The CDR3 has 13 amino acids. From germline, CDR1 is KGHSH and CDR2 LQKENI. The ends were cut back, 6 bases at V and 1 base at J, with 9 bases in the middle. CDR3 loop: CASSRAGNTEAFF. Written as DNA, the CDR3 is TGTGCCAGCTCTCGCGCCGGGAACACTGAAGCTTTCTTT.

Here the CDR3 DNA reads TGTGCCAGCAGCTTAGAACTAGCGGGAACCTTGAAGCAGTTCTTC. It codes for CASSLELAGTLKQFF. The gene calls are TRBV7-8 and TRBJ2-1; 10 bases line up with TRBD2. V was pared by 1 base and J by 11 bases, with 8 bases of the junction left unmatched. CDR1 is SGHVS, CDR2 FQNEAQ, per germline. The CDR3 has 15 amino acids.

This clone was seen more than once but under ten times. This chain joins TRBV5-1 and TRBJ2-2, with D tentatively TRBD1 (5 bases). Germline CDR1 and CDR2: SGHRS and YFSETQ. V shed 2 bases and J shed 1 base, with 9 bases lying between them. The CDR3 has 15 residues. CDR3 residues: CASSFAGQNTGELFF. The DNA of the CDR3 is TGCGCCAGCAGCTTTGCCGGACAGAACACCGGGGAGCTGTTTTTT.

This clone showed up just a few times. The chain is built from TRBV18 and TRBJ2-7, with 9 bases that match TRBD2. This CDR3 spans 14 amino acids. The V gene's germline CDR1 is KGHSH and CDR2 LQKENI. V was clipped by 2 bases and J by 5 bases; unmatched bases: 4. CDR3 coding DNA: TGTGCCAGCTCACCAGGGGGGACTAGCAACGAGCAGTACTTC. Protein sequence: CASSPGGTSNEQYF. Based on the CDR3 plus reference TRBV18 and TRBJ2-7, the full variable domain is NAGVMQNPRHLVRRRGQEARLRCSPMKGHSHVYWYRQLPEEGLKFMVYLQKENIIDESGMPKERFSAEFPKEGPSILRIQQVVRGDSAAYFCASSPGGTSNEQYFGPGTRLTVT.

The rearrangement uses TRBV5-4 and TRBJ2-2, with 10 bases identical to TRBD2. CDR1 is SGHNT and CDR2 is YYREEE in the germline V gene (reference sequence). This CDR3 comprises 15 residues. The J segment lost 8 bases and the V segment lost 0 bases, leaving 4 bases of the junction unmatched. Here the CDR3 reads CASSLAGLATGELFF. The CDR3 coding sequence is TGTGCCAGCAGCTTGGCGGGACTAGCGACGGGGGAGCTGTTTTTT.

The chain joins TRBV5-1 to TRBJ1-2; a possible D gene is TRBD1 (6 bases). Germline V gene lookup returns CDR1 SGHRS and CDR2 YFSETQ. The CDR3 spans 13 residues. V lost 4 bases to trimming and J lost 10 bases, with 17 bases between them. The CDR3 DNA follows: TGCGCCAGCAGCCTAGGACAGAATCGGGACTACACCTTC. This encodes CASSLGQNRDYTF. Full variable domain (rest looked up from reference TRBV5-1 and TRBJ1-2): KAGVTQTPRYLIKTRGQQVTLSCSPISGHRSVSWYQQTPGQGLQFLFEYFSETQRNKGNFPGRFSGRQFSNSRSEMNVSTLELGDSALYLCASSLGQNRDYTFGSGTRLTVV.

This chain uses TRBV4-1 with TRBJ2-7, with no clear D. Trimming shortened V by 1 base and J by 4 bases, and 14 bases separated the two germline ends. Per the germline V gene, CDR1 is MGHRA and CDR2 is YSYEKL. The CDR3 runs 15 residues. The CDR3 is CASSQGEPPHYEQYF. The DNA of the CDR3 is TGCGCCAGCAGCCAAGGAGAACCCCCGCATTACGAGCAGTACTTC.

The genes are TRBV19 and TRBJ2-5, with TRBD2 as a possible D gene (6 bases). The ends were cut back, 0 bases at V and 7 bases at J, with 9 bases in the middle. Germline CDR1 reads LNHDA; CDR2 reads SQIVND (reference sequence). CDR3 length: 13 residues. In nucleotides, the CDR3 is TGTGCCAGTAGTATAGATTTGCGGGGGACCCAGTACTTC. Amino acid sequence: CASSIDLRGTQYF.